This T cell receptor beta chain is drawn from a study of Graves' ophthalmopathy and Graves' hyperthyroidism. As the template, RNA transcripts were used to amplify TCR beta CDR3 regions. After a first-round RT-PCR with HTBI primers, a second-round multiplex PCR was run. TCRdb redid the calling of the multiplex PCR reads with MiXCR, one entry per CDR3 protein. The sample lists approximately 330,000 distinct CDR3 sequences; roughly a sixth were seen once. General observations from the study: Sensitivity reached approximately 89% and specificity approximately 81% for a 13-signature model separating ophthalmopathy from stable hyperthyroidism.

V lost 9 bases and J 4 bases, leaving 9 bases between the germline ends. Germline CDR1 is MNHNS and CDR2 is SASEGT. This CDR3 is 11 amino acids long. Other autoimmune disease, uncontrolled infection, pregnancy and lactation led to exclusion. This clonotype was counted many times. Its target is unknown. The origin of this receptor is an adult man with Graves' ophthalmopathy. The sequencing sample was made of peripheral blood. The chain recombines TRBV6-1 with TRBJ1-2; no definite D call. CDR3 in amino acids: CASGEGYGYTF. The CDR3 region has the DNA TGTGCCAGTGGAGAGGGCTATGGCTACACCTTC.